The 12 T cell receptor beta chains presented below share a single source sample, sequenced in a study of blood T cells in healthy people across ages. PCR was performed a second time for roughly 7 to 12 cycles using a sample-barcoded 5' primer and a J-beta primer mix. One entry per CDR3 protein, called by TCRdb with MiXCR from the 5' RACE reads. The sample yields some 1.8 million distinct CDR3 sequences, about 39% seen once. Sequencing input: blood. These TCRs come from a human donor in good health.

V usage is TRBV13 and J usage is TRBJ2-1; TRBD1 or TRBD2 may be the D gene (6 bases each). With 5 bases removed from V and 5 bases from J, the gap between germline ends came to 22 bases. The CDR3 is 17 amino acids. The germline CDR1 and CDR2 sequences are PRHDT and FYEKMQ (reference sequence). The DNA of the CDR3 is TGTGCCAGCAGCCCCGGTGGAGGAAGGGGGGTTAACAATGAGCAGTTCTTC. Amino acids: CASSPGGGRGVNNEQFF.

This clonotype was seen once. The V gene is TRBV28, the J gene TRBJ2-5; TRBD2 matches 9 bases. Trimming at V came to 8 bases and at J to 0 bases, leaving 1 base not matched to a gene. The CDR3 extends over 13 amino acids. Germline loops: CDR1 MDHEN, CDR2 SYDVKM. The CDR3 sequence: CASQRGDQETQYF. In DNA, the CDR3 is TGTGCCAGCCAGCGGGGGGACCAAGAGACCCAGTACTTC.

This clonotype was seen once. The V and J genes are TRBV5-5 and TRBJ2-1; no firm D call. CDR3 length equals 13 residues. The ends were cut back, 4 bases at V and 8 bases at J, with 13 bases in the middle. The germline V gene has CDR1 SGHKS and CDR2 YYEKEE (reference sequence). The CDR3 DNA reads TGTGCCAGCAGCCAGCCAAGTAGACATGAGCAGTTCTTC. This codes for CASSQPSRHEQFF.

The V and J genes are TRBV4-3 and TRBJ2-4; 7 bases line up with TRBD2. The DNA matches TRBJ2-7 better at its end, which makes the J call doubtful. This CDR3 is 15 amino acids long. The germline V gene encodes CDR1 LGHNA and CDR2 YSLEER. This CDR3 reads CASSQGSSGFYEQYF. The CDR3 nucleotides read TGCGCCAGCAGCCAGGGGTCTAGCGGTTTCTACGAGCAGTACTTC.

This clonotype was seen a handful of times. This chain joins TRBV5-1 and TRBJ2-3; D gene uncertain. This CDR3 is built from 14 residues. In germline, CDR1 is SGHRS, CDR2 YFSETQ. Trimming left V 9 bases short and J 4 bases short, with 18 bases between. The CDR3 is CATAVGSSADTQYF. The DNA for the CDR3 is TGCGCCACCGCCGTCGGGTCGAGTGCAGATACGCAGTATTTT. The whole variable domain, filled in from reference TRBV5-1 and TRBJ2-3, reads KAGVTQTPRYLIKTRGQQVTLSCSPISGHRSVSWYQQTPGQGLQFLFEYFSETQRNKGNFPGRFSGRQFSNSRSEMNVSTLELGDSALYLCATAVGSSADTQYFGPGTRLTVL.

This sequence joins TRBV4-1 and TRBJ1-5; TRBD1 might be the D (6 bases). V gave up 0 bases and J gave up 0 bases, with 12 bases separating them. Per germline, CDR1 MGHRA and CDR2 YSYEKL. The CDR3 contains 17 residues. CDR3 coding DNA: TGCGCCAGCAGCCAAGATAGGGGGGATTATAGCAATCAGCCCCAGCATTTT. Translated, it gives CASSQDRGDYSNQPQHF.

This clonotype was observed a few times. The rearrangement uses TRBV10-3 and TRBJ1-2, with 8 positions matching TRBD1. In germline, CDR1 is ENHRY, CDR2 SYGVKD. J gave up 5 bases and V 3 bases, and 8 bases lay outside the gene matches. The CDR3 sequence is 15 residues long. CDR3 sequence: CAISEAGGERYGYTF. The CDR3, as DNA: TGTGCCATCAGTGAAGCAGGGGGCGAGCGGTATGGCTACACCTTC.

The V call is TRBV15, the J call TRBJ2-7, with TRBD2 matching 11 bases. V dropped 3 bases and J dropped 6; count of bases not matched to a gene: 4. Germline-derived CDR1 and CDR2 are LNHNV and YYDKDF (reference sequence). The CDR3 is 14 residues long. This CDR3 is CATSRGLAESEQYF. DNA for the CDR3: TGTGCCACCAGCAGGGGACTAGCGGAGTCCGAGCAGTACTTC. Based on the CDR3 plus reference TRBV15 and TRBJ2-7, the full variable domain is DAMVIQNPRYQVTQFGKPVTLSCSQTLNHNVMYWYQQKSSQAPKLLFHYYDKDFNNEADTPDNFQSRRPNTSFCFLDIRSPGLGDTAMYLCATSRGLAESEQYFGPGTRLTVT.

The J gene is TRBJ2-1, the V gene TRBV5-6, with 11 positions matching TRBD2. CDR3 length: 18 amino acids. Germline V gives CDR1 SGHDT, CDR2 YYEEEE. V shed 6 bases and J 6 bases; nucleotides not matched to a gene: 17. The CDR3 DNA is TGTGCCAGCACAATGATCACTAGCGGGGGTGCTTTAAGCAATGAGCAGTTCTTC. It encodes CASTMITSGGALSNEQFF. The full variable domain, rest sourced from reference TRBV5-6 and TRBJ2-1, is DAGVTQSPTHLIKTRGQQVTLRCSPKSGHDTVSWYQQALGQGPQFIFQYYEEEERQRGNFPDRFSGHQFPNYSSELNVNALLLGDSALYLCASTMITSGGALSNEQFFGPGTRLTVL.

The table lists this clonotype with a count of one. DNA for the CDR3: TGTGCCAGCAGCTTTACAGGGGGGGTGTATGAGCAGTTCTTC. Residues: CASSFTGGVYEQFF. The gene calls are TRBV7-2 and TRBJ2-1, with D maybe TRBD1 (8 bases). The germline CDR1 and CDR2 sequences are SGHTA and FQGNSA. V was cut by 3 bases and J by 8 bases, with 14 bases left in between. The CDR3 sequence is 14 residues long.

This clonotype was picked up a small number of times. The CDR3: CASSQGGWFEKLFF. The CDR3 DNA follows: TGTGCCAGCAGCCAAGGAGGGTGGTTTGAAAAACTGTTTTTT. The V and J genes are TRBV3-1 and TRBJ1-4; no reliable D call. V lost 1 base and J lost 7, with 10 bases in between. This CDR3 spans 14 amino acids. The germline gives CDR1 LGHDT, CDR2 YNNKEL (reference sequence).

The chain combines TRBV13 with TRBJ2-1; TRBD2 agrees at 11 bases. V shed 2 bases, J shed 5 bases, and the junction held 8 bases outside the gene matches. The CDR3 length is 17 residues. The germline gives CDR1 PRHDT, CDR2 FYEKMQ (reference sequence). DNA of the CDR3: TGTGCCAGCAGCTTATCTCCTAGCGGGGGGCACCACAATGAGCAGTTCTTC. Amino acids: CASSLSPSGGHHNEQFF. Based on the CDR3 plus reference TRBV13 and TRBJ2-1, the full variable domain is AAGVIQSPRHLIKEKRETATLKCYPIPRHDTVYWYQQGPGQDPQFLISFYEKMQSDKGSIPDRFSAQQFSDYHSELNMSSLELGDSALYFCASSLSPSGGHHNEQFFGPGTRLTVL.